These T cell receptor beta chains were read from a single sample in a study of STAT3 mutations in large granular lymphocyte leukemia. Libraries were prepared by immunoSEQ multiplex PCR; TCRdb keeps only in-frame clonotypes and omits some of them. The profile shows some 10,000 clones, 54% of them singletons. The sample comprised peripheral blood mononuclear cells. The receptor set was obtained from a boy aged 5-17 years with T-cell large granular lymphocyte leukemia. Some clones in this sample may be carry-over from other donors' samples. Both conserved end residues are part of each CDR3. Fields, in order: D gene, J gene, V gene, clone size, CDR3 protein, CDR3 DNA. A D gene is named only where the DNA matches it firmly. Size values are once, few and many counts, or a class for expanded clones, and some rows have none.

>-|TRBJ2-5|TRBV5-1|once
CASSLAAGQQETQYF
TGCGCCAGCAGCTTGGCGGCAGGTCAACAAGAGACCCAGTACTTC
>-|TRBJ1-4|TRBV5-1|few
CASSLAWGSETNEKLFF
TGCGCCAGCAGCTTGGCCTGGGGCTCGGAAACTAATGAAAAACTGTTTTTT
>TRBD1|TRBJ1-5|TRBV7-8|-
CASVDTYRGPGQPQHF
TGTGCCAGCGTCGATACCTACAGGGGGCCAGGGCAGCCCCAGCATTTT
>TRBD1|TRBJ1-2|TRBV13|-
CASSSGQGGGYTF
TGTGCCAGCAGCTCGGGACAGGGCGGCGGCTACACCTTC
>-|TRBJ1-4|TRBV30|few
CAWSPQDLTVEKLFF
TGTGCCTGGAGTCCCCAAGACCTGACGGTGGAAAAACTGTTTTTT
>TRBD1|TRBJ2-1|TRBV28|-
CASSLSGTGPHEQFF
TGTGCCAGCAGTTTATCTGGGACAGGGCCCCATGAGCAGTTCTTC
>TRBD2|TRBJ2-3|TRBV7-9|-
CASSVGGSTDTQYF
TGTGCCAGCAGCGTCGGGGGGAGCACAGATACGCAGTATTTT
>-|TRBJ2-7|TRBV30|-
CACFVRGYEQYF
TGTGCCTGTTTTGTCAGGGGCTACGAGCAGTACTTC
>TRBD1|TRBJ2-7|TRBV30|-
CAWDRRGLSSYEQYF
TGTGCCTGGGACCGCAGGGGGCTGAGCTCCTACGAGCAGTACTTC
>TRBD2|TRBJ2-7|TRBV27|-
CASSLIGTSVYEQYF
TGTGCCAGCAGTTTAATAGGGACTAGCGTCTACGAGCAGTACTTC
>-|TRBJ2-7|TRBV5-1|few
CASSPRTDTLQYF
TGCGCCAGCAGCCCTCGGACAGATACGTTGCAGTACTTC
>TRBD1|TRBJ1-5|TRBV6-1|few
CASSDTGGYQPQHF
TGTGCCAGCAGTGATACAGGGGGTTATCAGCCCCAGCATTTT
>-|TRBJ2-7|TRBV18|-
CASSNGQTWYYEQYF
TGTGCCAGCTCCAACGGACAGACGTGGTACTACGAGCAGTACTTC
>-|TRBJ1-4|TRBV5-6|-
CASSSGAGVEKLFF
TGTGCCAGCAGCTCCGGGGCAGGGGTTGAAAAACTGTTTTTT
>-|TRBJ1-5|TRBV18|-
CASSPQGGGYSNQPQHF
TGTGCCAGCTCCCCACAAGGGGGGGGGTATAGCAATCAGCCCCAGCATTTT
>-|TRBJ1-2|TRBV6-1|few
CASNFRGYGYTF
TGTGCCAGCAACTTCAGGGGATATGGCTACACCTTC
>-|TRBJ2-3|TRBV5-1|-
CASSLGVQSSTDTQYF
TGCGCCAGCAGCTTGGGGGTCCAGTCTAGCACAGATACGCAGTATTTT
>-|TRBJ2-6|TRBV4-3|-
CASSLQQGSGANVLTF
TGCGCCAGCAGCCTACAACAGGGAAGTGGGGCCAACGTCCTGACTTTC
>-|TRBJ2-7|TRBV7-9|-
CASSQETGKQYF
TGTGCCAGCAGCCAAGAGACTGGGAAGCAGTACTTC
>-|TRBJ1-5|TRBV6-5|medium-sized
CASRTDGNQPQHF
TGTGCCAGCAGGACCGACGGTAATCAGCCCCAGCATTTT
>TRBD1|TRBJ1-6|TRBV5-1|few
CASSPRQGAESPLHF
TGCGCCAGCAGTCCGCGACAGGGGGCGGAATCACCCCTCCACTTT
>-|TRBJ2-7|TRBV30|-
CAWSDGGKSYEQYF
TGTGCCTGGAGTGACGGAGGGAAATCCTACGAGCAGTACTTC
>TRBD2|TRBJ2-7|TRBV18|-
CASSPPAGAAYEQYF
TGTGCCAGCTCACCACCGGCGGGAGCCGCCTACGAGCAGTACTTC
>-|TRBJ1-5|TRBV18|few
CASSPLGPGVEQPQHF
TGTGCCAGCTCACCACTGGGGCCCGGGGTTGAGCAGCCCCAGCATTTT
>-|TRBJ2-5|TRBV5-1|-
CASSLGHAQGETQYF
TGCGCCAGCAGCTTGGGACACGCACAGGGAGAGACCCAGTACTTC
>-|TRBJ2-7|TRBV7-2|few
CASSSHGTGPLSYEQYF
TGTGCCAGCAGCTCCCACGGGACGGGCCCTCTTTCCTACGAGCAGTACTTC
>TRBD1|TRBJ1-6|TRBV7-9|-
CASTPTGTVNSPLHF
TGTGCCAGCACCCCTACCGGGACAGTGAATTCACCCCTCCACTTT
>-|TRBJ2-1|TRBV6-1|-
CASSEGGVVYNEQFF
TGTGCCAGCAGTGAAGGCGGGGTAGTCTACAATGAGCAGTTCTTC
>-|TRBJ2-3|TRBV4-1|-
CASSQETGVVYTQYF
TGCGCCAGCAGCCAAGAGACGGGAGTAGTATATACGCAGTATTTT
>-|TRBJ2-7|TRBV5-4|-
CASSLEGGAYEQYF
TGTGCCAGCAGCTTGGAGGGGGGCGCCTACGAGCAGTACTTC
>-|TRBJ1-6|TRBV29-1|-
CSVVVGPNSPLHF
TGCAGCGTTGTAGTGGGCCCAAATTCACCCCTCCACTTT
>-|TRBJ1-5|TRBV19|-
CASSQGQGGQPQHF
TGTGCCAGTAGTCAGGGGCAGGGTGGTCAGCCCCAGCATTTT
>-|TRBJ2-7|TRBV7-2|once
CASSLAWNEQYF
TGTGCCAGCAGCTTAGCGTGGAACGAGCAGTACTTC
>-|TRBJ2-7|TRBV10-3|-
CAISPAGEEQYF
TGTGCCATCAGTCCCGCAGGGGAGGAGCAGTACTTC
>-|TRBJ1-6|TRBV25-1|-
CASSEMIGTRNSPLHF
TGTGCCAGCAGTGAAATGATCGGGACCCGAAATTCACCCCTCCACTTT
>-|TRBJ1-2|TRBV7-9|few
CASIQISLRLGYTF
TGTGCCAGCATCCAAATCTCCCTCCGTCTTGGCTACACCTTC
>TRBD1|TRBJ2-6|TRBV7-9|-
CATGQGAISGANVLTF
TGTGCCACCGGGCAGGGGGCCATCTCTGGGGCCAACGTCCTGACTTTC
>-|TRBJ1-2|TRBV18|-
CASSPSTAQYGYTF
TGTGCCAGCTCACCCTCGACAGCGCAGTATGGCTACACCTTC
>TRBD1|TRBJ1-4|TRBV18|-
CASSQGAGNEKLFF
TGTGCCAGCTCACAGGGGGCTGGTAATGAAAAACTGTTTTTT
>-|TRBJ2-7|TRBV7-8|-
CASSLDMQVAYEQYF
TGTGCCAGCAGCTTAGACATGCAAGTGGCCTACGAGCAGTACTTC
>TRBD1|TRBJ2-7|TRBV5-5|few
CASTRDRGNEQYF
TGTGCCAGCACCCGGGACAGGGGCAACGAGCAGTACTTC